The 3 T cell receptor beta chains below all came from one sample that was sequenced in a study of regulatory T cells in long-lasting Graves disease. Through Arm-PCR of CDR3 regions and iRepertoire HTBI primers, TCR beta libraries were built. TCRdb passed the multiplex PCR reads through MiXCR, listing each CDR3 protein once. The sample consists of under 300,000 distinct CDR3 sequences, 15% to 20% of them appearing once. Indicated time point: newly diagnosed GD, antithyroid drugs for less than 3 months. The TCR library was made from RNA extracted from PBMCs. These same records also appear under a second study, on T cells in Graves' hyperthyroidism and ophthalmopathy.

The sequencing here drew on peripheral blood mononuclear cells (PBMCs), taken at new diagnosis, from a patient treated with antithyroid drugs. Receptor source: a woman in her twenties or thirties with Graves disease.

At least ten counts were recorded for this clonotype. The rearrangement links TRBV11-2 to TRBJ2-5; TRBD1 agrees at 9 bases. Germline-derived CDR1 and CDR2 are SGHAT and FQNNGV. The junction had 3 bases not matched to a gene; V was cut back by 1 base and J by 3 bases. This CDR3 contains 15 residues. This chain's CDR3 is CASSLVTGGEETQYF. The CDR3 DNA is TGTGCCAGCAGCTTAGTTACAGGGGGCGAAGAGACCCAGTACTTC.

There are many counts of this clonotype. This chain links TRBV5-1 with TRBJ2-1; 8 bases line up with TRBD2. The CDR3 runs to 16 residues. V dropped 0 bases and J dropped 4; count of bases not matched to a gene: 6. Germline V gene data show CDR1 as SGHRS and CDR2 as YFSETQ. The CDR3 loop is CASSLAPAGAYNEQFF. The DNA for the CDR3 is TGCGCCAGCAGCTTGGCCCCAGCGGGGGCATACAATGAGCAGTTCTTC.

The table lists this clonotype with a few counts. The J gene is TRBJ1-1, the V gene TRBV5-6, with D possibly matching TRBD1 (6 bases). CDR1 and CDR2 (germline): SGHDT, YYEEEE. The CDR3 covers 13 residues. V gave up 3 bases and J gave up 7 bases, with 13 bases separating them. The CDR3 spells CASSWQTGGEAFF. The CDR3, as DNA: TGTGCCAGCAGCTGGCAGACAGGCGGTGAAGCTTTCTTT. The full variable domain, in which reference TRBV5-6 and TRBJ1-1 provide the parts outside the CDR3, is DAGVTQSPTHLIKTRGQQVTLRCSPKSGHDTVSWYQQALGQGPQFIFQYYEEEERQRGNFPDRFSGHQFPNYSSELNVNALLLGDSALYLCASSWQTGGEAFFGQGTRLTVV.